This is a list of T cell receptor beta chains from one sample in a study of spatial heterogeneity in lung cancer. TCRdb reprocessed the 5' RACE reads via MiXCR and lists one record per CDR3 protein. The data show fewer than 25,000 distinct CDR3 sequences, roughly 9.7% seen once. This sample comprised PBMCs, obtained at follow-up. These receptors were collected from a male donor with early-stage non-small cell lung cancer. CDR3s include the opening cysteine and the closing phenylalanine or tryptophan. The D gene is left open where the match is weak. Some rows have no size entry. The others give once, few or many, or a class for an expanded clone.

d_gene	v_gene	j_gene	abundance	CDR3aa	CDR3nt
NA	TRBV7-2	TRBJ1-1	many	CASRKEWGDTEAFF	TGTGCCAGCAGAAAAGAATGGGGAGACACTGAAGCTTTCTTT
NA	TRBV14	TRBJ2-2	many	CASSQVDRRGFFTGELFF	TGTGCCAGCAGCCAGGTCGACAGGAGAGGGTTCTTCACCGGGGAGCTGTTTTTT
NA	TRBV6-6	TRBJ1-2	NA	CASRQPQGGSNYGYTF	TGTGCCAGCAGACAGCCCCAGGGTGGGTCTAACTATGGCTACACCTTC
NA	TRBV27	TRBJ1-5	NA	CASSLQGFGPQHF	TGTGCCAGCAGTCTCCAGGGATTCGGGCCCCAGCATTTT
TRBD2	TRBV5-5	TRBJ2-2	NA	CASSRGASGALANTGELFF	TGTGCCAGCTCGCGGGGGGCTAGCGGGGCTCTCGCGAACACCGGGGAGCTGTTTTTT
NA	TRBV28	TRBJ1-2	many	CASRTGFSYGYTF	TGTGCCAGCAGAACAGGGTTCTCCTATGGCTACACCTTC
NA	TRBV7-8	TRBJ1-5	NA	CASSGARDIRHQPQHF	TGTGCCAGCAGCGGCGCCCGGGACATCCGGCATCAGCCCCAGCATTTT
TRBD1	TRBV20-1	TRBJ1-1	NA	CRLQDRGNTEAFF	TGCAGACTCCAGGACAGGGGGAACACTGAAGCTTTCTTT
TRBD2	TRBV4-2	TRBJ2-2	few	CASSPGLAGANTGELFF	TGTGCCAGCAGCCCGGGACTAGCGGGGGCTAACACCGGGGAGCTGTTTTTT
NA	TRBV20-1	TRBJ1-2	few	CSARDPPLGPPNYGYTF	TGCAGTGCTAGAGATCCGCCCCTGGGGCCTCCCAACTATGGCTACACCTTC
TRBD1	TRBV29-1	TRBJ2-1	many	CSVAQWKTGGPYNEQFF	TGCAGCGTTGCCCAATGGAAGACAGGGGGACCCTACAATGAGCAGTTCTTC
NA	TRBV6-2/TRBV6-3	TRBJ2-1	many	CASNGDYNEQFF	TGTGCCAGCAACGGAGACTACAATGAGCAGTTCTTC
NA	TRBV11-3	TRBJ2-1	many	CASSLRLSNEQFF	TGTGCCAGCAGCTTACGGCTCTCCAATGAGCAGTTCTTC
TRBD2	TRBV29-1	TRBJ2-3	NA	CSVAVAGGPYTQYF	TGCAGCGTTGCCGTAGCGGGGGGGCCCTATACGCAGTATTTT